A selection of T cell receptor beta chains follows, all from one sample in a study of cytomegalovirus exposure and HLA in healthy donors. Sequencing used immunoSEQ multiplex PCR; TCRdb keeps in-frame clones, though not all of them. The data show roughly 150,000 clones, roughly 91% seen once. Sequenced sample: PBMCs. The receptors shown here come from a young woman in good health and CMV-seropositive. The CDR3 runs from the conserved cysteine through the conserved F or W. A D gene is named only where the DNA matches it firmly. A clone size is listed for some rows: how often the clone was seen (once, few, many), or a class if it is expanded.

j_call clone_size v_call cdr3_length d_call cdr3_aa cdr3_nt
TRBJ1-1 . TRBV30 12 . CAGGGLNTEAFF TGTGCCGGGGGGGGCTTGAACACTGAAGCTTTCTTT
TRBJ2-2 . TRBV27 17 . CASSFGGIGGRAGELFF TGTGCCAGCAGTTTCGGCGGGATCGGAGGTCGGGCCGGGGAGCTGTTTTTT
TRBJ1-2 . TRBV5-1 16 TRBD1 CASSFFSGQGFYGYTF TGCGCCAGCAGCTTTTTCTCGGGACAGGGGTTCTATGGCTACACCTTC
TRBJ1-5 . TRBV19 14 . CASIGGNGNQPQHF TGTGCCAGTATTGGCGGGAATGGCAATCAGCCCCAGCATTTT
TRBJ2-1 once TRBV6-5 14 TRBD2 CASRDLSGSDEQFF TGTGCCAGCAGGGACCTTAGCGGGAGCGATGAGCAGTTCTTC
TRBJ1-1 . TRBV5-1 13 TRBD1 CASSQGGNTEAFF TGCGCCAGCAGCCAGGGGGGAAACACTGAAGCTTTCTTT
TRBJ1-1 . TRBV10-3 13 . CAINPAAGTEAFF TGTGCCATCAACCCGGCGGCTGGCACTGAAGCTTTCTTT
TRBJ2-3 . TRBV28 19 . CASSLSSSGSGSGADTQYF TGTGCCAGCAGTTTATCATCCTCCGGGTCGGGGAGTGGAGCAGATACGCAGTATTTT
TRBJ2-7 . TRBV19 14 . CASSLGGQDYEQYF TGTGCCAGTAGCCTAGGAGGCCAAGACTACGAGCAGTACTTC
TRBJ1-1 . TRBV4-2 14 . CASSQFRANTEAFF TGTGCCAGCAGCCAATTCAGGGCGAACACTGAAGCTTTCTTT
TRBJ2-1 . TRBV6-4 16 . CASSDTGTLVYNEQFF TGTGCCAGCAGTGACACCGGGACATTGGTCTACAATGAGCAGTTCTTC
TRBJ2-2 . TRBV18 20 TRBD1 CASSLSGTGIRRPNTGELFF TGTGCCAGCTCACTATCCGGGACAGGGATTCGCCGCCCGAACACCGGGGAGCTGTTTTTT
TRBJ1-2 once TRBV30 12 . CAWAGNAYGYTF TGTGCCTGGGCAGGCAACGCCTATGGCTACACCTTC
TRBJ2-1 . TRBV11-2 14 . CASSLDQGSHEQFF TGTGCCAGCAGCTTAGATCAGGGGTCACATGAGCAGTTCTTC
TRBJ2-1 once TRBV15 15 . CATSPGDFLGNEQFF TGTGCCACCAGCCCGGGAGATTTTCTGGGGAATGAGCAGTTCTTC
TRBJ1-1 . TRBV30 15 TRBD1 CAWTPDRGRGTEAFF TGTGCCTGGACCCCGGACAGGGGGCGCGGAACTGAAGCTTTCTTT
TRBJ1-2 . TRBV7-9 15 TRBD1 CASSLVVGQGGGYTF TGTGCCAGCAGCTTAGTGGTGGGACAGGGAGGAGGCTACACCTTC
TRBJ2-7 . TRBV28 13 . CASSSTSSYEQYF TGTGCCAGCAGCTCGACAAGCTCCTACGAGCAGTACTTC
TRBJ2-7 . TRBV7-3 14 . CASSLSPSSYEQYF TGTGCCAGCAGCTTATCGCCGAGCTCCTACGAGCAGTACTTC
TRBJ2-3 . TRBV7-9 16 TRBD2 CASSSSLTSGTDTQYF TGTGCCAGCAGCTCTTCCTTGACTAGCGGGACAGATACGCAGTATTTT
TRBJ2-7 . TRBV11-2 14 . CASSLTGSSYEQYF TGTGCCAGCAGCTTAACAGGGAGCTCCTACGAGCAGTACTTC
TRBJ2-1 . TRBV4-3 15 TRBD2 CASSQDSGGYNEQFF TGCGCCAGCAGCCAAGACAGCGGGGGTTACAATGAGCAGTTCTTC
TRBJ1-4 . TRBV11-2 16 . CASSLEGGRANEKLFF TGTGCCAGCAGCTTAGAAGGGGGAAGGGCTAATGAAAAACTGTTTTTT